What follows are 10 T cell receptor beta chains derived from one specimen sequenced in a study of T-cell memory formation after mild COVID-19. TCRdb recomputed calls from the 5' RACE reads with MiXCR, one row per CDR3 protein. This sample yields about 350,000 distinct CDR3 sequences, of which roughly 15% are seen a single time; about 20% belongs to the top ten. Sequences were obtained from PBMCs or a T cell subset sorted from them (not recorded which). The receptors stem from a man in his late teens or twenties who had mild COVID-19 (a few samples of this study predate the infection). Cell type and time point are not known.

The gene calls are TRBV20-1 and TRBJ2-3; 8 nucleotides agree with TRBD1. Germline V gene sequence: CDR1 DFQATT, CDR2 SNEGSKA (reference sequence). The CDR3 sequence is 15 residues long. J lost 2 bases, V lost 4 bases, and 8 bases had no gene match. The CDR3 nucleotides read TGCAGTGCTACGCCCTCGACAGGGGTCACAGATACGCAGTATTTT. Protein: CSATPSTGVTDTQYF.

This clonotype was detected many times. The rearrangement links TRBV5-1 to TRBJ2-4; 9 bases line up with TRBD1. CDR3 length: 14 amino acids. The V gene end was trimmed by 0 bases and the J gene end by 5 bases; junction bases not matched to a gene: 0. Per germline, CDR1 SGHRS and CDR2 YFSETQ. For the CDR3, the DNA is TGCGCCAGCAGCTTGGGACAGGGGGAAAACATTCAGTACTTC. This codes for CASSLGQGENIQYF.

This clonotype was seen many times. The chain is built from TRBV5-6 and TRBJ2-3; TRBD2 aligns across 9 bases. CDR3 length: 14 amino acids. V lost 3 bases and J lost 4; bases outside the gene matches: 3. Germline CDR1 is SGHDT and CDR2 is YYEEEE. The CDR3 reads CASSSGLAPDTQYF. As DNA, the CDR3 is TGTGCCAGCAGCTCGGGACTAGCCCCAGATACGCAGTATTTT.

This clonotype was counted many times. CDR3 loop: CASSLFGALGETQYF. CDR3 sequence (DNA): TGCGCCAGCAGCCTTTTCGGGGCACTCGGGGAGACCCAGTACTTC. The chain couples TRBV4-1 to TRBJ2-5, with D perhaps given as TRBD1 or TRBD2 (5 bases each). This CDR3 is built from 15 residues. CDR1 is MGHRA, CDR2 YSYEKL, per germline. V was trimmed by 4 bases and J by 5 bases, leaving 17 bases between them.

The CDR3 DNA sequence: TGTGCCAGCAGTTTGGGGATAGCGGCGGGGGGTGCAGATACGCAGTATTTT. Protein sequence: CASSLGIAAGGADTQYF. The chain recombines TRBV27 with TRBJ2-3; TRBD2 matches 8 bases. Germline V CDR1 and CDR2: MNHEY, SMNVEV (reference sequence). The junction had 12 bases not matched to a gene; V was cut back by 3 bases and J by 4 bases. The CDR3 is 17 residues long.

This clonotype was detected only a few times. The chain uses TRBV7-3 and TRBJ2-3, with D possibly TRBD2 on 6 matching bases. Trimming removed 5 bases at V and 5 bases at J, with 11 bases between. Germline V gene data show CDR1 as SGHTA and CDR2 as FQGTGA. The CDR3 has 13 amino acids. CDR3 loop: CASSTNGGDTQYF. In nucleotides, the CDR3 is TGTGCCAGCAGCACGAACGGGGGAGATACGCAGTATTTT.

The chain links TRBV4-1 to TRBJ2-7; D unresolved. Germline V lookup: CDR1 MGHRA, CDR2 YSYEKL. The CDR3 sequence is 15 residues long. Trimming pared 0 bases from V and 6 bases from J, leaving 15 bases between. The CDR3 protein is CASSQDGRPQREQYF. The CDR3 nucleotides read TGCGCCAGCAGCCAAGATGGCAGGCCCCAGCGCGAGCAGTACTTC.

This clonotype has ten or more counts. The CDR3 here is CASSLSPVSYEQYF. CDR3 nucleotide sequence: TGTGCCAGCAGCTTAAGTCCTGTAAGTTACGAGCAGTACTTC. V gene TRBV7-2 combines with J gene TRBJ2-7, with D unclear. This CDR3 region has 14 residues. The V end was cut by 2 bases, the J end by 4 bases, with 12 bases between. Germline V gene sequence: CDR1 SGHTA, CDR2 FQGNSA.

The J gene is TRBJ1-5, the V gene TRBV20-1; D not certain. The CDR3 extends over 12 amino acids. The germline V gene has CDR1 DFQATT and CDR2 SNEGSKA (reference sequence). V was shortened by 2 bases and J by 3 bases, with 5 bases between the two germline ends. Here the CDR3 DNA reads TGCAGTGCTAGAAAACCCAATCAGCCCCAGCATTTT. Protein: CSARKPNQPQHF.

The chain links TRBV6-2 or TRBV6-3 to TRBJ1-6; D not resolved. The V and J ends lost 5 bases and 5 bases respectively, with 10 bases between them. The germline V gene encodes CDR1 MNHEY and CDR2 SVGEGT. There are 14 residues in the CDR3. The CDR3 nucleotides are TGTGCCAGCAGTCGGATAGCCCATAATTCACCCCTCCACTTT. Translating it yields CASSRIAHNSPLHF.